Below, 10 T cell receptor beta chains from the same sample are listed, as sequenced in a study of cytomegalovirus exposure and HLA in healthy donors. Vbeta (60) and Jbeta (13) primers were used in the PCR. Assay: immunoSEQ multiplex PCR; the TCRdb copy retains only in-frame clones and omits some. In the table there are some 150,000 clones, roughly 80% of which are singletons. The specimen was PBMCs. Receptor source: a man between 35 and 55 years old in good health and CMV-seropositive.

In this sample, this clone turned up once. This sequence joins TRBV7-7 and TRBJ2-7; D is unclear. Looked up from germline, CDR1 is SSHAT and CDR2 is FNYEAQ (reference sequence). Between the trimmed V and J ends, which lost 1 base and 7 bases, there was a span of 11 bases. CDR3 length equals 13 residues. CDR3 residues: CASSLDWSREQYF. In DNA form, the CDR3 reads TGTGCCAGCAGCTTAGATTGGTCCCGGGAGCAGTACTTC.

The gene calls are TRBV30 and TRBJ2-5; 9 bases agree with TRBD2. Germline loops: CDR1 GTSNPN, CDR2 SVGIG (reference sequence). Trimming cost V 3 bases and J 5 bases; bases outside gene matches: 7. This CDR3 is 14 amino acids long. The CDR3 region is CAWSPGAGGETQYF. For the CDR3, the DNA is TGTGCCTGGAGCCCGGGGGCGGGGGGGGAGACCCAGTACTTC.

The chain uses TRBV7-2 and TRBJ1-3; 7 bases agree with TRBD1. V lost 4 bases to trimming and J lost 5 bases; unmatched junction nucleotides: 5. Germline CDR1 SGHTA, CDR2 FQGNSA. The CDR3 covers 14 residues. CDR3 loop: CASSSGQQRNTIYF. The CDR3 nucleotides read TGTGCCAGCAGCTCGGGACAGCAGAGAAACACCATATATTTT.

About this clone: Compared with germline, one end of the junction differs, possibly owing to a read error. The rearrangement links TRBV7-9 to TRBJ1-5, with 7 bases matching TRBD1. Looked up from germline, CDR1 is SEHNR and CDR2 is FQNEAQ (reference sequence). This CDR3 is built from 14 residues. The CDR3 sequence: CSSSLQGSNQPQHF. In DNA, the CDR3 is TGTTCCAGCAGCCTACAGGGGAGCAATCAGCCCCAGCATTTT.

The chain combines TRBV11-2 with TRBJ2-1; D is unresolved. Trimming pared 1 base from V and 6 bases from J, leaving 7 bases between. The CDR3 extends over 13 amino acids. Germline CDR1 and CDR2: SGHAT and FQNNGV. The CDR3 coding sequence is TGTGCCAGCAGCTTAGCTAGTCGCAATGAGCAGTTCTTC. Residues: CASSLASRNEQFF.

The chain uses TRBV27 and TRBJ2-2; tentatively, D is TRBD1 (5 bases). This CDR3 is 14 amino acids long. With 4 bases removed from V and 8 bases from J, the gap between germline ends came to 14 bases. The germline gives CDR1 MNHEY, CDR2 SMNVEV (reference sequence). This CDR3 reads CASSSRATGGELFF. In nucleotides, the CDR3 is TGTGCCAGCAGTTCACGGGCCACAGGAGGGGAGCTGTTTTTT.

CDR3 DNA: TGTGCCTGGAGCCTGGGAAGGGGCACTGAAGCTTTCTTT. This sequence encodes CAWSLGRGTEAFF. The chain combines TRBV30 with TRBJ1-1; tentative D call: TRBD1 (5 bases). Germline CDR1 GTSNPN, CDR2 SVGIG (reference sequence). The CDR3 is made up of 13 amino acids. The V end lost 3 bases, the J end lost 4 bases, and 12 bases lay between the germline ends. Based on the CDR3 plus reference TRBV30 and TRBJ1-1, the full variable domain is SQTIHQWPATLVQPVGSPLSLECTVEGTSNPNLYWYRQAAGRGLQLLFYSVGIGQISSEVPQNLSASRPQDRQFILSSKKLLLSDSGFYLCAWSLGRGTEAFFGQGTRLTVV.

V gene TRBV30 combines with J gene TRBJ2-7; 11 nucleotides match TRBD1. V was pared by 6 bases and J by 0 bases, with 10 bases of the junction left unmatched. From germline, CDR1 is GTSNPN and CDR2 SVGIG (reference sequence). The CDR3 contains 16 residues. DNA of the CDR3: TGTGCCTGTATCCCCGGGACAGGGGGGATCTCCTACGAGCAGTACTTC. This codes for CACIPGTGGISYEQYF. Filled out from reference TRBV30 and TRBJ2-7, the complete variable domain reads SQTIHQWPATLVQPVGSPLSLECTVEGTSNPNLYWYRQAAGRGLQLLFYSVGIGQISSEVPQNLSASRPQDRQFILSSKKLLLSDSGFYLCACIPGTGGISYEQYFGPGTRLTVT.

In this sample, this clone turned up once. V gene TRBV7-6 combines with J gene TRBJ2-1; TRBD1 matches 7 bases. The ends lost 6 bases at V and 5 bases at J; junction bases unmatched: 4. The CDR3 totals 13 residues. Per the germline V gene, CDR1 is SGHVS and CDR2 is FNYEAQ. For the CDR3, the DNA is TGTGCCAGCAGTAGGGGGCAGAACAATGAGCAGTTCTTC. It translates to CASSRGQNNEQFF.

This clone has just one count. This chain connects TRBV29-1 to TRBJ2-2; possible D gene TRBD2, 6 bases. Germline-derived CDR1 and CDR2 are SQVTM and ANQGSEA. The CDR3 loop spans 17 amino acids. Trimming left V 4 bases short and J 0 bases short, with 18 bases between. In DNA form, the CDR3 reads TGCAGCGTTGGGGGGGACCGTCGCAACGCGAACACCGGGGAGCTGTTTTTT. As protein: CSVGGDRRNANTGELFF.